This T cell receptor beta chain was obtained from a study of CD8 T cells in Susac syndrome. As for the study in general: When blood was drawn, the patients with Susac syndrome were therapy-naive, on corticosteroids, or on intravenous immunoglobulin alone.

Germline CDR1 is MNHEY and CDR2 is SMNVEV (reference sequence). Trimming left V 2 bases short and J 7 bases short, with 9 bases between. The CDR3 length is 13 residues. cDNA came from around 0.5 to 1 ug RNA primed by random hexamers. TCR beta CDR3 was amplified by immunoSEQ covering 54 Vbeta and 13 Jbeta. TCRdb independently ran MiXCR on the immunoSEQ multiplex PCR reads; one entry per CDR3 protein. The table includes 150,000 to 200,000 distinct CDR3 sequences, roughly 91% detected once. The chain uses TRBV27 and TRBJ1-5; possibly TRBD1 for D (5 bases). The sample comprised CD4+ T cells from PBMCs. The source is a human donor with Susac syndrome. Here the CDR3 DNA reads TGTGCCAGCAGTTTAGGGGCGGACCAGCCCCAGCATTTT. As protein: CASSLGADQPQHF.